The 10 T cell receptor beta chains in this list originate from one sample, sequenced in a study of shared clonotypes between healthy human individuals. Profiled with immunoSEQ multiplex PCR; TCRdb holds only in-frame clones, not every one. This sample has roughly 520,000 clones, with approximately 94% found just once. The source material was naive CD4+ T cells sorted from blood. As to subset: CD45RA+ positively selected. Every receptor here comes from a woman in her twenties or thirties in good health.

This rearrangement joins TRBV5-1 to TRBJ1-1; D not resolved. Per germline, CDR1 SGHRS and CDR2 YFSETQ. This CDR3 has 15 amino acids. V lost 6 bases and J lost 4, with 19 bases in between. The CDR3 reads CASNGPGGKGTEAFF. Here the CDR3 DNA reads TGCGCCAGCAACGGGCCGGGCGGGAAGGGCACTGAAGCTTTCTTT. The whole variable domain, filled in from reference TRBV5-1 and TRBJ1-1, reads KAGVTQTPRYLIKTRGQQVTLSCSPISGHRSVSWYQQTPGQGLQFLFEYFSETQRNKGNFPGRFSGRQFSNSRSEMNVSTLELGDSALYLCASNGPGGKGTEAFFGQGTRLTVV.

V gene TRBV27 combines with J gene TRBJ1-2, with 7 bases lining up with TRBD1. The V gene's germline CDR1 is MNHEY and CDR2 SMNVEV (reference sequence). The CDR3 length is 15 residues. Unmatched junction bases numbered 10, after V lost 2 bases and J lost 7 bases. CDR3 sequence reads: CASSLRVAGGFGYTF. The CDR3 coding sequence is TGTGCCAGCAGTTTAAGGGTGGCAGGGGGATTTGGCTACACCTTC.

The chain recombines TRBV7-9 with TRBJ2-1; perhaps TRBD2 as D (6 bases). The CDR3 totals 15 residues. Germline CDR1 is SEHNR and CDR2 is FQNEAQ (reference sequence). Trimming removed 2 bases from V and 1 base from J, with 9 bases in between. The CDR3, as DNA: TGTGCCAGCAGCTTAACGGGAGTATCCTACAATGAGCAGTTCTTC. It codes for CASSLTGVSYNEQFF.

The chain joins TRBV28 to TRBJ1-4; D gene unclear. The length of the CDR3 is 17 residues. Germline-derived CDR1 and CDR2 are MDHEN and SYDVKM. Trimming shortened V by 1 base and J by 0 bases, and 12 bases separated the two germline ends. CDR3 DNA sequence: TGTGCCAGCAGTTTATCGGGCCCAGGAGCAACTAATGAAAAACTGTTTTTT. Protein: CASSLSGPGATNEKLFF.

The chain joins TRBV4-1 to TRBJ2-3, with 7 bases matching TRBD2. J lost 6 bases, V lost 1 base, and 7 bases had no gene match. CDR3 size: 15 residues. Germline lookup yields CDR1 MGHRA and CDR2 YSYEKL. The CDR3 sequence: CASSQGSGNYDTQYF. CDR3 DNA sequence: TGCGCCAGCAGCCAAGGCAGCGGGAACTACGATACGCAGTATTTT.

The chain couples TRBV28 to TRBJ2-7; D assignment may be TRBD1 or TRBD2 (5 bases each). The CDR3 extends over 13 amino acids. V was trimmed by 7 bases and J by 3 bases, leaving 13 bases between them. CDR1 MDHEN and CDR2 SYDVKM come from the germline V gene. The CDR3 region is CASKSWGNYEQYF. CDR3 sequence (DNA): TGTGCCAGCAAAAGTTGGGGGAACTACGAGCAGTACTTC.

The chain links TRBV5-1 to TRBJ1-5; D is ambiguous. CDR3 size: 16 residues. The germline V and J ends were trimmed by 10 bases and 0 bases, with 20 bases remaining between them. Germline V gene data show CDR1 as SGHRS and CDR2 as YFSETQ. CDR3 DNA: TGCGCCCTCAAGCGGGAGGCAGAGTATAGCAATCAGCCCCAGCATTTT. Translation: CALKREAEYSNQPQHF.

This chain joins TRBV27 and TRBJ1-5; D uncertain. Germline V lookup: CDR1 MNHEY, CDR2 SMNVEV (reference sequence). The CDR3 consists of 12 residues. Deletions cut 6 bases from V and 3 bases from J, with 6 bases between. CDR3 nucleotides: TGTGCCAGCAGACGCCCCAATCAGCCCCAGCATTTT. It yields the protein CASRRPNQPQHF.

The chain's CDR3 is CASSRDRGAYEQYF. CDR3 coding DNA: TGTGCCAGCAGTCGGGACAGGGGCGCCTACGAGCAGTACTTC. V is TRBV11-1 and J is TRBJ2-7, with 10 nucleotides matching TRBD1. CDR3 length: 14 residues. Germline V gene lookup returns CDR1 SGHAT and CDR2 FQDESV (reference sequence). J lost 2 bases, V lost 6 bases, and 4 bases had no gene match.

The V gene is TRBV28, the J gene TRBJ2-4; 7 bases are shared with TRBD1. Germline V lookup: CDR1 MDHEN, CDR2 SYDVKM. V gave up 7 bases and J gave up 5 bases; unmatched junction bases: 5. This CDR3 has 13 amino acids. CDR3 loop: CASTPGQQNIQYF. CDR3 coding DNA: TGTGCCAGCACCCCGGGACAGCAAAACATTCAGTACTTC.